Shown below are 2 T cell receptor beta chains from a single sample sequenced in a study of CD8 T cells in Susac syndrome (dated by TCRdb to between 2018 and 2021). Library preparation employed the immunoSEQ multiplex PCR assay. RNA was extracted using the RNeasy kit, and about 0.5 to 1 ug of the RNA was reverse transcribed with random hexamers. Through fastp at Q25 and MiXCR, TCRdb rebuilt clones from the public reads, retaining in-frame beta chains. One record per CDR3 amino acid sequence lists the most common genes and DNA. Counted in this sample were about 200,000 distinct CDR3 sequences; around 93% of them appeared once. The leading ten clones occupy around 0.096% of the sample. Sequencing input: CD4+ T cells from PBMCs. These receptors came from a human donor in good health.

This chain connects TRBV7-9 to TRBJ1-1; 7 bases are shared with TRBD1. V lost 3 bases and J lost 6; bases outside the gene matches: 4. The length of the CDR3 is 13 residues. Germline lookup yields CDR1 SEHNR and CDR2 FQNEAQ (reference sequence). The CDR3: CASSLEGAAEAFF. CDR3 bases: TGTGCCAGCAGCTTGGAGGGGGCGGCTGAAGCTTTCTTT.

CDR3 DNA sequence: TGTGCCACCAGTGCCGAAATTGGAGACATTCAGTACTTC. Translated: CATSAEIGDIQYF. This chain links TRBV24-1 with TRBJ2-4, with unresolved D. V shed 5 bases and J shed 8 bases, with 12 bases lying between them. Looked up from germline, CDR1 is KGHDR and CDR2 is SFDVKD. The CDR3 spans 13 residues.